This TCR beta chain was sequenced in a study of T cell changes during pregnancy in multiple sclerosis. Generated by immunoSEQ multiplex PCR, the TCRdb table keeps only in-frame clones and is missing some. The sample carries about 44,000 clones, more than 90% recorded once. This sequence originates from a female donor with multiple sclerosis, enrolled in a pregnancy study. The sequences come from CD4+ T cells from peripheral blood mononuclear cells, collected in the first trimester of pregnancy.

In DNA form, the CDR3 reads TGTGCCAGCAGTACCGGACTCGTCGGGGAGCTGTTTTTT. Encoded protein: CASSTGLVGELFF. The rearrangement links TRBV6-5 to TRBJ2-2, with D perhaps TRBD2 (5 bases). From germline, CDR1 is MNHEY and CDR2 SVGAGI. The CDR3 runs 13 residues. Trimming stripped 5 bases from V and 7 bases from J, with 11 bases between.